This passage covers 15 T cell receptor beta chains from one sample sequenced in a study of OX40 agonist ivuxolimab in advanced cancers. Assay: immunoSEQ multiplex PCR; the TCRdb copy retains only in-frame clones and omits some. The data hold about 76,000 clones, with less than 90% observed a single time. The sample here was CD4+ or CD8+ T cells sorted from blood, taken in a trial of the OX40 agonist ivuxolimab. These receptors were collected from an adult with an advanced solid tumor such as melanoma, head and neck, liver or kidney cancer.

Here the CDR3 DNA reads TGTGCCACCAGCAGAAGAGGGGGGACTGAAGCTTTCTTT. It translates to CATSRRGGTEAFF. This chain uses TRBV15 with TRBJ1-1; TRBD1 might be the D (6 bases). Between the trimmed V and J ends, which lost 2 bases and 5 bases, there was a span of 9 bases. Germline V gene lookup returns CDR1 LNHNV and CDR2 YYDKDF (reference sequence). The CDR3 covers 13 residues.

This chain's CDR3 is CASSLSSSGRGETQYF. The DNA of the CDR3 is TGTGCCAGCAGCTTGTCATCTAGCGGGAGGGGGGAGACCCAGTACTTC. The gene calls are TRBV5-5 and TRBJ2-5, with TRBD2 matching 12 bases. Per the germline V gene, CDR1 is SGHKS and CDR2 is YYEKEE (reference sequence). The CDR3 contains 16 residues. J gave up 5 bases and V 1 base, and 6 bases lay outside the gene matches.

As to this clone: Other DNA sequences in this sample translate to the same CDR3. The J gene is TRBJ1-5, the V gene TRBV19; D unresolved. The length of the CDR3 is 12 residues. Germline V gene lookup returns CDR1 LNHDA and CDR2 SQIVND (reference sequence). With 0 bases removed from V and 7 bases from J, the gap between germline ends came to 4 bases. The CDR3 spells CASSIERQPQHF. CDR3 nucleotide sequence: TGTGCCAGTAGTATAGAGCGGCAGCCCCAGCATTTT.

Regarding this clone: At one boundary the junction diverges from the germline segment, which might be a read error. The chain recombines TRBV7-7 with TRBJ2-3; the match to TRBD2 covers 9 bases. This CDR3 contains 15 residues. Germline CDR1 is SSHAT and CDR2 is FNYEAQ (reference sequence). The CDR3 DNA sequence: TGTGCTAGCAGCTTAAGCGGGAGGAGCACAGATACGCAGTATTTT. Protein sequence: CASSLSGRSTDTQYF.

This clone was detected a few times. The chain couples TRBV28 to TRBJ1-2; no reliable D call. Germline V gives CDR1 MDHEN, CDR2 SYDVKM. The ends were cut back, 4 bases at V and 3 bases at J, with 9 bases in the middle. The CDR3 has 13 residues. DNA of the CDR3: TGTGCCAGCAGTTACGGGAAGGACTATGGCTACACCTTC. Translated: CASSYGKDYGYTF.

The J gene is TRBJ2-5, the V gene TRBV27; 8 bases are shared with TRBD2. Germline loops: CDR1 MNHEY, CDR2 SMNVEV (reference sequence). The CDR3 covers 17 residues. J lost 5 bases, V lost 6 bases, and 17 bases had no gene match. CDR3: CASSLTTDSGGRETQYF. The CDR3 bases are TGTGCCAGCAGCTTAACGACGGACAGCGGGGGACGGGAGACCCAGTACTTC.

V gene TRBV27 combines with J gene TRBJ2-2; 14 bases map to TRBD2. The CDR3 totals 19 residues. Germline CDR1 MNHEY, CDR2 SMNVEV (reference sequence). V lost 5 bases to trimming and J lost 3 bases; unmatched junction nucleotides: 11. The CDR3 DNA reads as TGTGCCAGCAGTGTGGGGGGGACTAGCGGGAGATGGGACACCGGGGAGCTGTTTTTT. This sequence encodes CASSVGGTSGRWDTGELFF.

The V call is TRBV27, the J call TRBJ2-1; D perhaps matches TRBD2 (6 bases). V was clipped by 4 bases and J by 5 bases, with 18 bases between them. The CDR3 has 16 amino acids. The germline V gene has CDR1 MNHEY and CDR2 SMNVEV (reference sequence). The CDR3: CASSSPTYREHNEQFF. In nucleotides, the CDR3 is TGTGCCAGCAGTTCGCCCACATACCGGGAGCACAATGAGCAGTTCTTC.

This clone was found once. The V call is TRBV12-5, the J call TRBJ2-3; D uncertain. This CDR3 comprises 11 residues. Germline-derived CDR1 and CDR2 are LGHNT and FRNRAP. Trimming shortened V by 8 bases and J by 4 bases, and 7 bases separated the two germline ends. This CDR3 is CASSHADTQYF. In DNA, the CDR3 is TGTGCTAGTTCCCACGCAGATACGCAGTATTTT.

The chain uses TRBV2 and TRBJ1-4, with D tentatively TRBD1 (6 bases). The CDR3 loop spans 15 amino acids. V lost 6 bases, J lost 3 bases, and 14 bases lay in between. CDR1 and CDR2 from the germline V gene are SNHLY and FYNNEI. This CDR3 is CASRVRGTSNEKLFF. CDR3 coding DNA: TGTGCCAGCAGAGTGAGGGGGACATCTAATGAAAAACTGTTTTTT.

The chain couples TRBV6-1 to TRBJ2-5; unclear D gene. This CDR3 has 12 amino acids. Germline V lookup: CDR1 MNHNS, CDR2 SASEGT. The V end lost 4 bases, the J end lost 2 bases, and 5 bases lay between the germline ends. This CDR3 is CASSVFQETQYF. The CDR3 DNA is TGTGCCAGCAGTGTATTTCAAGAGACCCAGTACTTC.

The V and J genes are TRBV5-1 and TRBJ2-3; 12 nucleotides agree with TRBD2. Germline V lookup: CDR1 SGHRS, CDR2 YFSETQ. V was pared by 5 bases and J by 3 bases, with 1 base of the junction left unmatched. The CDR3 extends over 14 amino acids. The CDR3: CASRGTSGTDTQYF. CDR3 nucleotide sequence: TGCGCCAGCAGGGGGACTAGCGGGACAGATACGCAGTATTTT.

V and J are TRBV7-3 and TRBJ2-5; 7 nucleotides match TRBD1. The DNA matches TRBJ2-7 better at its end, which makes the J call doubtful. The CDR3 has 15 residues. CDR1 and CDR2 from the germline V gene are SGHTA and FQGTGA. DNA for the CDR3: TGTGCCAGCAGCTTATATCCCGGACAGGCCTACGAGCAGTACTTC. Translation gives CASSLYPGQAYEQYF.

A single count supports this clone. This chain links TRBV5-4 with TRBJ2-1; TRBD1 matches at 9 bases. The CDR3 is 16 amino acids. Per the germline V gene, CDR1 is SGHNT and CDR2 is YYREEE (reference sequence). V shed 4 bases and J 8 bases; nucleotides not matched to a gene: 13. In nucleotides, the CDR3 is TGTGCCAGCAGCCCGATGGGACAGGGAGGTAAGGATGAGCAGTTCTTC. Translation gives CASSPMGQGGKDEQFF. Full variable domain (missing parts from reference TRBV5-4 and TRBJ2-1): ETGVTQSPTHLIKTRGQQVTLRCSSQSGHNTVSWYQQALGQGPQFIFQYYREEENGRGNFPPRFSGLQFPNYSSELNVNALELDDSALYLCASSPMGQGGKDEQFFGPGTRLTVL.

This chain uses TRBV29-1 with TRBJ2-1, with 8 bases that match TRBD2. Germline V lookup: CDR1 SQVTM, CDR2 ANQGSEA. V lost 3 bases and J lost 4; bases outside the gene matches: 11. CDR3 length: 16 amino acids. The CDR3 DNA follows: TGCAGCGTTGATCGTCACAGCGGGGGAGGGTACAATGAGCAGTTCTTC. Translation gives CSVDRHSGGGYNEQFF.